Following are 27 T cell receptor beta chains from one sample sequenced in a study of beta chain features in type 1 diabetes. Expressed TCRB transcripts got sequenced, as all isolated RNA was reverse transcribed. Here immunoSEQ multiplex PCR was the method, and the copy in TCRdb shows in-frame clones only, minus some. Here the sample spans 680,000 or so clones, about an eighth being singletons. Study-level points and caveats: When Type 1 diabetes patients were examined, their TCRB CDR3s proved moderately but significantly shorter in all four CD4+ subsets.

These receptors have no known antigen. The sequenced material came from naive CD4+ T cells from blood. The receptors originated from a man between 18 and 29 years old with type 1 diabetes.

This clone has only a few counts. The CDR3 region is CASSLMVAGSQETQYF. The CDR3 nucleotides are TGCGCCAGCAGCTTGATGGTAGCGGGGAGTCAAGAGACCCAGTACTTC. The rearrangement uses TRBV5-1 and TRBJ2-5, with 8 bases that match TRBD2. V gave up 1 base and J gave up 2 bases; unmatched junction bases: 7. CDR1 is SGHRS and CDR2 is YFSETQ in the germline V gene. The CDR3 is 16 residues long.

This sequence joins TRBV18 and TRBJ2-3; 7 bases align to TRBD2. This CDR3 contains 16 residues. Germline assignment: CDR1 KGHSH and CDR2 LQKENI. V was pared by 4 bases and J by 7 bases, with 14 bases of the junction left unmatched. CDR3 protein: CASSRPGRGIQNTQYF. DNA for the CDR3: TGTGCCAGCTCACGCCCGGGGAGGGGCATTCAAAATACGCAGTATTTT. Full variable domain (missing parts from reference TRBV18 and TRBJ2-3): NAGVMQNPRHLVRRRGQEARLRCSPMKGHSHVYWYRQLPEEGLKFMVYLQKENIIDESGMPKERFSAEFPKEGPSILRIQQVVRGDSAAYFCASSRPGRGIQNTQYFGPGTRLTVL.

In its sample, this clone was seen a few times. The chain links TRBV28 to TRBJ1-2; maybe TRBD1 (5 bases). V dropped 6 bases and J dropped 2 bases, with 10 bases sitting between them. The CDR3 has 13 residues. Germline-derived CDR1 and CDR2 are MDHEN and SYDVKM. CDR3 sequence: CASSPRGNYGYTF. The CDR3 nucleotides are TGTGCCAGCAGCCCCCGGGGGAACTATGGCTACACCTTC.

This clone was detected a few times. This chain joins TRBV28 and TRBJ2-3, with a possible D match to TRBD1 (7 bases). The CDR3 sequence is 15 residues long. V was clipped by 7 bases and J by 4 bases, with 18 bases between them. Germline CDR1 and CDR2: MDHEN and SYDVKM. CDR3 nucleotides: TGTGCCAGCACCGTGGGTCAGGGGGGAGCAGATACGCAGTATTTT. As protein: CASTVGQGGADTQYF.

This clone has only a few counts. The chain is built from TRBV10-3 and TRBJ1-2; D unresolved. The CDR3 consists of 13 residues. CDR1 is ENHRY and CDR2 is SYGVKD in the germline V gene. V shed 0 bases and J shed 4 bases, with 6 bases lying between them. CDR3 protein: CAISESAAYGYTF. The CDR3 DNA follows: TGTGCCATCAGTGAGTCGGCAGCCTATGGCTACACCTTC.

This clone turned up a few times. The V and J genes are TRBV5-6 and TRBJ2-4; D possibly matches TRBD1 or TRBD2 (5 bases each). V lost 7 bases and J lost 6, with 11 bases in between. This CDR3 has 12 amino acids. Germline V gives CDR1 SGHDT, CDR2 YYEEEE. The CDR3 nucleotides read TGTGCCAGCGGGATTGGGGGAAACATTCAGTACTTC. Protein: CASGIGGNIQYF.

Details on this clone: The same CDR3 arises from other DNA sequences in this sample as well. The chain uses TRBV29-1 and TRBJ1-1; tentatively, D is TRBD1 (5 bases). V lost 6 bases and J lost 0, with 11 bases in between. Germline V lookup: CDR1 SQVTM, CDR2 ANQGSEA. The CDR3 extends over 13 amino acids. The CDR3 sequence: CSVTGRMNTEAFF. CDR3 DNA sequence: TGCAGCGTAACGGGGCGAATGAACACTGAAGCTTTCTTT.

V is TRBV5-6 and J is TRBJ2-5, with D unresolved. CDR1 and CDR2 (germline): SGHDT, YYEEEE. V lost 0 bases and J lost 2, with 8 bases in between. This CDR3 has 14 amino acids. The CDR3 loop is CASSLGFAQETQYF. CDR3 coding DNA: TGTGCCAGCAGCTTGGGGTTCGCACAAGAGACCCAGTACTTC.

Only a few counts were recorded for this clone. The chain couples TRBV9 to TRBJ1-1; D gene unclear. Trimming stripped 4 bases from V and 6 bases from J, with 4 bases between. The CDR3 totals 10 residues. CDR1 is SGDLS, CDR2 YYNGEE, per germline. In nucleotides, the CDR3 is TGTGCCAGCAGCACTTCTGAAGCTTTCTTT. This codes for CASSTSEAFF.

Turning to this clone: A junction end diverges from the germline sequence, so it may reflect a read error. V usage is TRBV7-7 and J usage is TRBJ2-1, with 9 bases that match TRBD1. Germline loops: CDR1 SSHAT, CDR2 FNYEAQ (reference sequence). The CDR3 has 15 amino acids. The CDR3: CASSRGQGRGNEQFF. DNA of the CDR3: TGTGCTAGCAGCCGGGGACAGGGTAGAGGCAATGAGCAGTTCTTC.

This clone was picked up a small number of times. This specimen includes other DNA sequences encoding the same CDR3. The chain is built from TRBV18 and TRBJ2-2; 7 bases are a match to TRBD1. The CDR3 totals 15 residues. Germline CDR1 KGHSH, CDR2 LQKENI. V was pared by 2 bases and J by 0 bases, with 0 bases of the junction left unmatched. CDR3 in DNA: TGTGCCAGCTCACCAGGGACAGCGAACACCGGGGAGCTGTTTTTT. Encoded protein: CASSPGTANTGELFF.

The gene calls are TRBV19 and TRBJ2-7; TRBD1 matches 7 bases. The CDR3 loop spans 15 amino acids. Per the germline V gene, CDR1 is LNHDA and CDR2 is SQIVND (reference sequence). V lost 4 bases, J lost 2 bases, and 8 bases stayed unmatched. In nucleotides, the CDR3 is TGTGCCAGTAGTACTAATCCGGGACAGCCCTACGAGCAGTACTTC. Encoded protein: CASSTNPGQPYEQYF.

The chain has TRBV25-1 and TRBJ1-3, with D hard to call. Trimming shortened V by 10 bases and J by 4 bases, and 11 bases separated the two germline ends. Per germline, CDR1 MGHDK and CDR2 SYGVNS. This CDR3 has 12 amino acids. In nucleotides, the CDR3 is TGTGCCATCAGCCAGACAGGAAACACCATATATTTT. It yields the protein CAISQTGNTIYF.

This chain uses TRBV19 with TRBJ1-5; TRBD1 matches 10 bases. This CDR3 has 17 residues. Trimming took 4 bases from V and 3 from J; bases not matched to a gene: 9. Germline V lookup: CDR1 LNHDA, CDR2 SQIVND (reference sequence). CDR3 amino acids: CASSTHGTGVVNQPQHF. CDR3 in DNA: TGTGCCAGTAGTACCCACGGGACAGGGGTGGTCAATCAGCCCCAGCATTTT.

This clone came up a few times. The V gene is TRBV18, the J gene TRBJ1-4; D possibly corresponds to TRBD1 (5 bases). The CDR3 is 14 residues long. The germline gives CDR1 KGHSH, CDR2 LQKENI. Trimming cost V 0 bases and J 5 bases, with 7 bases left between them. CDR3 loop: CASSPPAGNEKLFF. For the CDR3, the DNA is TGTGCCAGCTCACCACCGGCAGGGAATGAAAAACTGTTTTTT.

The J gene is TRBJ2-7, the V gene TRBV20-1, with D possibly TRBD2 on 7 matching bases. The germline V gene has CDR1 DFQATT and CDR2 SNEGSKA (reference sequence). This CDR3 spans 11 amino acids. Deletions cut 3 bases from V and 6 bases from J, with 9 bases between. In DNA form, the CDR3 reads TGCAGTGCTAGGAGGGGGGGCGAGCAGTACTTC. This codes for CSARRGGEQYF.

V gene TRBV6-5 combines with J gene TRBJ2-1; 7 bases map to TRBD1. The CDR3 runs to 16 residues. J gave up 4 bases and V 4 bases, and 10 bases lay outside the gene matches. Per the germline V gene, CDR1 is MNHEY and CDR2 is SVGAGI. This CDR3 is CASSFTTGSKYNEQFF. The DNA of the CDR3 is TGTGCCAGCAGTTTCACGACAGGGAGTAAGTACAATGAGCAGTTCTTC.

The table lists this clone with a few counts. The rearrangement uses TRBV9 and TRBJ2-7; D is unclear. V lost 0 bases, J lost 0 bases, and 7 bases lay in between. CDR1 and CDR2 (germline): SGDLS, YYNGEE. The CDR3 extends over 14 amino acids. The CDR3: CASSVAQSSYEQYF. DNA for the CDR3: TGTGCCAGCAGCGTAGCACAGAGCTCCTACGAGCAGTACTTC.

This chain uses TRBV19 with TRBJ2-7; the D call may be TRBD1 or TRBD2 (5 bases each). Germline CDR1 LNHDA, CDR2 SQIVND (reference sequence). V shed 5 bases and J shed 3 bases, with 20 bases lying between them. The CDR3 has 16 residues. The CDR3 spells CASSPEGREEHYEQYF. In nucleotides, the CDR3 is TGTGCCAGTAGTCCCGAGGGCAGGGAAGAGCACTACGAGCAGTACTTC.

This chain connects TRBV6-5 to TRBJ1-1, with 10 bases matching TRBD1. CDR1 is MNHEY, CDR2 SVGAGI, per germline. The CDR3 contains 14 residues. V lost 2 bases and J lost 3; bases outside the gene matches: 0. The CDR3 region has the DNA TGTGCCAGCAGTTACGGGACAGGGGACACTGAAGCTTTCTTT. Protein product: CASSYGTGDTEAFF.

This clone was seen a handful of times. The gene calls are TRBV28 and TRBJ2-5; 10 bases align to TRBD2. The CDR3 covers 16 residues. Germline V lookup: CDR1 MDHEN, CDR2 SYDVKM. V trimming: 5 bases; J trimming: 2 bases; junction bases outside the gene matches: 8. The CDR3 DNA reads as TGTGCCAGCAGTCGAACTCTAGCGGGGGAGCAAGAGACCCAGTACTTC. Its protein product is CASSRTLAGEQETQYF.

This clone occurred a few times. The chain links TRBV30 to TRBJ2-3, with 7 bases that match TRBD1. The CDR3 totals 14 residues. CDR1 GTSNPN and CDR2 SVGIG come from the germline V gene (reference sequence). V trimming: 1 base; J trimming: 3 bases; junction bases outside the gene matches: 4. Here the CDR3 reads CAWSGRQGTDTQYF. The DNA for the CDR3 is TGTGCCTGGAGTGGGAGACAGGGTACAGATACGCAGTATTTT.

The chain is built from TRBV18 and TRBJ1-2; 7 bases match TRBD1. V lost 4 bases to trimming and J lost 2 bases; unmatched junction nucleotides: 7. The CDR3 loop spans 15 amino acids. Germline V gene data show CDR1 as KGHSH and CDR2 as LQKENI. This CDR3 reads CASSQRQGPNYGYTF. The CDR3 DNA reads TGTGCCAGCTCACAACGACAGGGCCCGAACTATGGCTACACCTTC.

V is TRBV11-2 and J is TRBJ1-2, with D perhaps matching TRBD1 (5 bases). CDR1 and CDR2 from the germline V gene are SGHAT and FQNNGV. V shed 1 base and J shed 5 bases, with 11 bases lying between them. There are 14 residues in the CDR3. In DNA form, the CDR3 reads TGTGCCAGCAGCTTAGCCTATACAGGATATGGCTACACCTTC. Its protein is CASSLAYTGYGYTF.

In regard to this clone: Different DNA sequences within this sample yield the same CDR3. The gene calls are TRBV7-9 and TRBJ1-5; D remains ambiguous. Trimming shortened V by 1 base and J by 1 base, and 2 bases separated the two germline ends. This CDR3 comprises 13 residues. Looked up from germline, CDR1 is SEHNR and CDR2 is FQNEAQ (reference sequence). For the CDR3, the DNA is TGTGCCAGCAGCTTAGTCAGCAATCAGCCCCAGCATTTT. Amino acid sequence: CASSLVSNQPQHF.

This sequence joins TRBV11-3 and TRBJ2-7, with D uncertain. CDR1 and CDR2 (germline): SGHNT, YENEEA. V was trimmed by 5 bases and J by 3 bases, leaving 8 bases between them. There are 12 residues in the CDR3. CDR3 DNA: TGTGCCAGCAGCAGCGAGGACTACGAGCAGTACTTC. Its protein is CASSSEDYEQYF.

The chain has TRBV2 and TRBJ2-3, with D perhaps matching TRBD1 (7 bases). Per germline, CDR1 SNHLY and CDR2 FYNNEI. The germline V and J ends were trimmed by 8 bases and 4 bases, with 13 bases remaining between them. This CDR3 region has 13 residues. The CDR3 protein is CASFQGGSDTQYF. The DNA for the CDR3 is TGTGCCAGCTTTCAGGGGGGCTCAGATACGCAGTATTTT.